The entry that follows covers one T cell receptor (beta chain) sequence. Its antigen remains unidentified. The ends were cut back, 1 base at V and 2 bases at J, with 11 bases in the middle. The CDR3 spans 16 residues. Germline V CDR1 and CDR2: SGHTA, FQGTGA. These data originate in a study of T cell responses to AZD1222 COVID-19 vaccine. Study results and limitations: Only six or seven AZD1222 recipients tested seropositive at baseline. Vaccine-related CD4 TCRs covered spike, predominating at 160-218 and 743-854. Females outnumbered males among donors, who were mostly white British; clonal diversity was possibly underestimated.

Second doses were pooled across both intervals (about 4 or about 12 weeks). Method: immunoSEQ multiplex PCR; TCRdb's copy keeps in-frame clones and lacks some. Among approximately 140,000 clones listed, roughly nine tenths were seen once. This specimen consisted of peripheral blood, obtained 28 days after the second AZD1222 dose. J is TRBJ2-2 and V is TRBV7-3; a possible D gene is TRBD1 (6 bases). The TCR sequence derives from an adult who received the AZD1222 COVID-19 vaccine. CDR3 nucleotide sequence: TGTGCCAGCAGCTTAATGCTGGGACAAAACACCGGGGAGCTGTTTTTT. It is translated as CASSLMLGQNTGELFF.